One sample yielded the 4 T cell receptor beta chains listed below, sequenced in a study of control samples from healthy donors and cancer patients. Sequencing used immunoSEQ multiplex PCR; TCRdb keeps in-frame clones, though not all of them. The sample has 94,000 or so clones; around 85% are singletons. The sequencing sample was made of PBMCs. The receptors shown here come from a man between 70 and 80 years old with lung cancer.

This chain connects TRBV5-6 to TRBJ1-3, with unresolved D. CDR1 is SGHDT and CDR2 is YYEEEE in the germline V gene. Trimming pared 0 bases from V and 0 bases from J, leaving 10 bases between. The CDR3 consists of 16 residues. This CDR3 reads CASSLVAGSSGNTIYF. The CDR3 DNA reads as TGTGCCAGCAGCTTGGTGGCAGGAAGCTCTGGAAACACCATATATTTT.

Only one count was recorded for this clone. The chain has TRBV6-7 and TRBJ2-7; D remains unclear. TRBV6-7 has ORF status, its function being uncertain. Deletions cut 0 bases from V and 4 bases from J, with 13 bases between. The CDR3 is made up of 15 amino acids. CDR3 sequence (DNA): TGTGCCAGCAGTTACTCTCGACCTGTTGGATACGAGCAGTACTTC. Its protein product is CASSYSRPVGYEQYF.

V usage is TRBV15 and J usage is TRBJ1-3; no definite D call. The CDR3 runs 15 residues. V dropped 0 bases and J dropped 0 bases, with 6 bases sitting between them. Germline CDR1 is LNHNV and CDR2 is YYDKDF (reference sequence). CDR3 in amino acids: CATSREAFSGNTIYF. The DNA for the CDR3 is TGTGCCACCAGCAGAGAGGCCTTCTCTGGAAACACCATATATTTT.

V is TRBV7-6 and J is TRBJ1-1; 9 bases agree with TRBD1. Trimming removed 1 base from V and 1 base from J; junction bases left unmatched: 7. Germline lookup yields CDR1 SGHVS and CDR2 FNYEAQ. CDR3 length: 17 residues. The chain's CDR3 is CASSLGTGAGWNTEAFF. The CDR3 coding sequence is TGTGCCAGCAGCTTAGGGACAGGGGCCGGGTGGAACACTGAAGCTTTCTTT. The whole variable domain, remainder taken from reference TRBV7-6 and TRBJ1-1, is GAGVSQSPRYKVTKRGQDVALRCDPISGHVSLYWYRQALGQGPEFLTYFNYEAQQDKSGLPNDRFSAERPEGSISTLTIQRTEQRDSAMYRCASSLGTGAGWNTEAFFGQGTRLTVV.